Sequencing of this T cell receptor (beta chain) was carried out in a study of T cells in Graves' hyperthyroidism and ophthalmopathy. TCR beta CDR3 regions were amplified from RNA transcripts. A first-round RT-PCR of the TCR CDR3 used the HTBI primer set. MiXCR, applied by TCRdb to the multiplex PCR reads, yields one record per CDR3 protein. The sample lists about 610,000 distinct CDR3 sequences, 35% to 55% occurring once. This clonotype was detected ten times or more. From germline, CDR1 is DFQATT and CDR2 SNEGSKA (reference sequence). The V end lost 1 base, the J end lost 2 bases, and 11 bases lay between the germline ends. The CDR3 covers 14 residues.

The genes are TRBV20-1 and TRBJ1-2; D might be TRBD1 (5 bases). The sequence came from a woman between 18 and 30 years old with Graves' hyperthyroidism. The source material was peripheral blood or thyroid tissue (not recorded which). For the CDR3, the DNA is TGCAGTGCTAGAGTCAACAGGAGAAACTATGGCTACACCTTC. It codes for CSARVNRRNYGYTF.